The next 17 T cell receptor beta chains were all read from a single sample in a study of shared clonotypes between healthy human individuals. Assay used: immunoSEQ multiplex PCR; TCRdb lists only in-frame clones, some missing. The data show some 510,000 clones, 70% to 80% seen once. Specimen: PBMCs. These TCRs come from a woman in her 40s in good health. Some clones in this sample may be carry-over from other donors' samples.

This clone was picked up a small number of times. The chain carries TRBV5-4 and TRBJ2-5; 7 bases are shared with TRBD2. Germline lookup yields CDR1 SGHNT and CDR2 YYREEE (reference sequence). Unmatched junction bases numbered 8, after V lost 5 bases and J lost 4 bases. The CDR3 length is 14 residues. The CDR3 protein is CASSREGRVETQYF. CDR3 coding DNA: TGTGCCAGCAGTAGGGAGGGCCGGGTAGAGACCCAGTACTTC.

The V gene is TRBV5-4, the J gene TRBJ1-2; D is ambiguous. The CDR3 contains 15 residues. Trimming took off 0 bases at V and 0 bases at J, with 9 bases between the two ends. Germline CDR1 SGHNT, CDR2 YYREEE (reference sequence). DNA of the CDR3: TGTGCCAGCAGCTTGGACCCAGGAGCTAACTATGGCTACACCTTC. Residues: CASSLDPGANYGYTF.

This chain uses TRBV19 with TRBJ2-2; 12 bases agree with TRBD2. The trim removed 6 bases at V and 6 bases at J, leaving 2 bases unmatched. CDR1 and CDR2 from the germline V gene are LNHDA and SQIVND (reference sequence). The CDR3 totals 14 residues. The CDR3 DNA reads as TGTGCCAGTAGGACTAGCGGGAGAGCCGGGGAGCTGTTTTTT. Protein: CASRTSGRAGELFF. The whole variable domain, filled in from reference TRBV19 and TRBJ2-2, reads DGGITQSPKYLFRKEGQNVTLSCEQNLNHDAMYWYRQDPGQGLRLIYYSQIVNDFQKGDIAEGYSVSREKKESFPLTVTSAQKNPTAFYLCASRTSGRAGELFFGEGSRLTVL.

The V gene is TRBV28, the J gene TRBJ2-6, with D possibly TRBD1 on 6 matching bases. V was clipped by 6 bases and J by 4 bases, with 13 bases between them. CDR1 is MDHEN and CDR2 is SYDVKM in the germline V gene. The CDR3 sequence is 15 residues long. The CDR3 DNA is TGTGCCAGCAGAGCACAGGGTTCCGGGGCCAACGTCCTGACTTTC. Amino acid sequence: CASRAQGSGANVLTF.

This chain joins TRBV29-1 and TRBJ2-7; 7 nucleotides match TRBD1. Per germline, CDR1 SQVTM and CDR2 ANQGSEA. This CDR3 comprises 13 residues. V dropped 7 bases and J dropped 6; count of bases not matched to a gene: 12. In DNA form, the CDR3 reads TGCAGCGCTGGGACAGATGCCGGGGTCGAGCAGTACTTC. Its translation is CSAGTDAGVEQYF.

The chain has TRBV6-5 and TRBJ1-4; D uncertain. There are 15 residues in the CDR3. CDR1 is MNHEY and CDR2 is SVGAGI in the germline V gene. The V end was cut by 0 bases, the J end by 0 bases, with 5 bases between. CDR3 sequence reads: CASSYSRATNEKLFF. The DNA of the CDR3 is TGTGCCAGCAGTTACTCCCGGGCAACTAATGAAAAACTGTTTTTT.

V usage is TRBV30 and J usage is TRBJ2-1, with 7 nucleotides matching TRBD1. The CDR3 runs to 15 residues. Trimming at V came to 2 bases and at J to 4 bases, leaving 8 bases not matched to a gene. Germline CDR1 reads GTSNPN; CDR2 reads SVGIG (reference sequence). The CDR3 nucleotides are TGTGCCTGGAGTCAGGGGACAGTGAGGTACAATGAGCAGTTCTTC. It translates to CAWSQGTVRYNEQFF. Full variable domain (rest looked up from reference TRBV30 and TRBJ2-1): SQTIHQWPATLVQPVGSPLSLECTVEGTSNPNLYWYRQAAGRGLQLLFYSVGIGQISSEVPQNLSASRPQDRQFILSSKKLLLSDSGFYLCAWSQGTVRYNEQFFGPGTRLTVL.

The CDR3 spells CATSRDRGWDQPQHF. The CDR3 bases are TGTGCCACCAGCAGAGACAGGGGTTGGGATCAGCCCCAGCATTTT. This chain links TRBV15 with TRBJ1-5; maybe TRBD1 (6 bases). The germline V and J ends were trimmed by 0 bases and 5 bases, with 11 bases remaining between them. Per the germline V gene, CDR1 is LNHNV and CDR2 is YYDKDF (reference sequence). The CDR3 runs 15 residues.

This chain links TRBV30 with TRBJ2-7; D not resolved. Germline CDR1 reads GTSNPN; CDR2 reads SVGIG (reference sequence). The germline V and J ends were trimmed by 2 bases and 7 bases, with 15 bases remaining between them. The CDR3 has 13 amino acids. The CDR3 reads CAWSPGSQWEQYF. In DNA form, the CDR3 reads TGTGCCTGGAGTCCCGGGTCCCAATGGGAGCAGTACTTC.

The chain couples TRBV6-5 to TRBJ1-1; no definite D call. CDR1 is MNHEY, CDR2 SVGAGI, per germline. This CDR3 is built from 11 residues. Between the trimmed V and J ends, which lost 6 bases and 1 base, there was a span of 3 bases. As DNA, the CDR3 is TGTGCCAGCAGCAAGAACACTGAAGCTTTCTTT. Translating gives CASSKNTEAFF.

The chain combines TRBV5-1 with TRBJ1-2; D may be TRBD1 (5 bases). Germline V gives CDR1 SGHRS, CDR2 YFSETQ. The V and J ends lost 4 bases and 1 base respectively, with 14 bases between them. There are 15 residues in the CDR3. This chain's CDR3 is CASSPGAAFNYGYTF. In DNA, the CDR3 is TGCGCCAGCAGCCCCGGGGCAGCATTTAACTATGGCTACACCTTC.

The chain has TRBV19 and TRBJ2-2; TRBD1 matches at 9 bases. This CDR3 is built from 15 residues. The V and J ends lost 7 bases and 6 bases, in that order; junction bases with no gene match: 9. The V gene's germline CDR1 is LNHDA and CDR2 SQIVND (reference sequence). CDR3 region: CASTIRDRDSGELFF. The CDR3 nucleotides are TGTGCCAGTACCATCAGGGACAGGGATTCCGGGGAGCTGTTTTTT.

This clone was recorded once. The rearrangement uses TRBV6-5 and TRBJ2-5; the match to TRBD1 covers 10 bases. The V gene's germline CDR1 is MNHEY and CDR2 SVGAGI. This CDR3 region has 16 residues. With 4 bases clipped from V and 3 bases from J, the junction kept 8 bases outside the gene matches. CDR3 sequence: CASSLKGQGMKETQYF. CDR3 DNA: TGTGCCAGCAGTTTGAAGGGACAGGGGATGAAAGAGACCCAGTACTTC.

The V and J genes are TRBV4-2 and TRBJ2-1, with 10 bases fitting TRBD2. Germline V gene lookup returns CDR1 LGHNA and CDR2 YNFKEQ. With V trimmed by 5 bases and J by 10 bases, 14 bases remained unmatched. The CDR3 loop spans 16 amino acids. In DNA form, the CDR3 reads TGTGCCAGCAGCAAACCGAAAGGGCTAGCGGGAGAGGAGCAGTTCTTC. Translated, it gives CASSKPKGLAGEEQFF.

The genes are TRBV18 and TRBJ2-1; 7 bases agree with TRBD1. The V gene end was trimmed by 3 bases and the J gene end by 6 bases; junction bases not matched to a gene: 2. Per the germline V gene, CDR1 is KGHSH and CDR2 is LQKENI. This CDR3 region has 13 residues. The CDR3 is CASSPQGVNEQFF. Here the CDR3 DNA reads TGTGCCAGCTCACCCCAGGGGGTCAATGAGCAGTTCTTC. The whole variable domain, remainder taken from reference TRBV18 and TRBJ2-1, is NAGVMQNPRHLVRRRGQEARLRCSPMKGHSHVYWYRQLPEEGLKFMVYLQKENIIDESGMPKERFSAEFPKEGPSILRIQQVVRGDSAAYFCASSPQGVNEQFFGPGTRLTVL.

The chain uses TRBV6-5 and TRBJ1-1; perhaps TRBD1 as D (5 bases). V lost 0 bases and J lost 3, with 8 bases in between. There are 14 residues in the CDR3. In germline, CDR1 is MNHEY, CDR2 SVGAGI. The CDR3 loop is CASSYSQGDTEAFF. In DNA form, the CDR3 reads TGTGCCAGCAGTTACTCCCAAGGGGACACTGAAGCTTTCTTT.

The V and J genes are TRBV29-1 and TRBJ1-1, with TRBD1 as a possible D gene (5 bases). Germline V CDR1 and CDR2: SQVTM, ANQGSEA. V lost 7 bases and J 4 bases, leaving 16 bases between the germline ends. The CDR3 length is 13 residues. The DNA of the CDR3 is TGCAGCGCCCCACTAGCCGGGGGCACTGAAGCTTTCTTT. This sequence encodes CSAPLAGGTEAFF.